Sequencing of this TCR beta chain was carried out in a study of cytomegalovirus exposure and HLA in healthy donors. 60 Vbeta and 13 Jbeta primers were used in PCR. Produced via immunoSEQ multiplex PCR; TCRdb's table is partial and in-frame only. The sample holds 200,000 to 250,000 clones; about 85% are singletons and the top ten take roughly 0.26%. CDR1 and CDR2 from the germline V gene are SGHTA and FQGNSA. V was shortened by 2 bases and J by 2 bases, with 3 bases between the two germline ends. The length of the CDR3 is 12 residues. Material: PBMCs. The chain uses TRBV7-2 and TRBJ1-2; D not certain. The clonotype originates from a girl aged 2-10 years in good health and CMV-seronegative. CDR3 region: CASSLQNYGYTF. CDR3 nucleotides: TGTGCCAGCAGCTTACAAAACTATGGCTACACCTTC. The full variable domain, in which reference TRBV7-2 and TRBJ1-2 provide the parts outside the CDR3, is GAGVSQSPSNKVTEKGKDVELRCDPISGHTALYWYRQSLGQGLEFLIYFQGNSAPDKSGLPSDRFSAERTGGSVSTLTIQRTQQEDSAVYLCASSLQNYGYTFGSGTRLTVV.